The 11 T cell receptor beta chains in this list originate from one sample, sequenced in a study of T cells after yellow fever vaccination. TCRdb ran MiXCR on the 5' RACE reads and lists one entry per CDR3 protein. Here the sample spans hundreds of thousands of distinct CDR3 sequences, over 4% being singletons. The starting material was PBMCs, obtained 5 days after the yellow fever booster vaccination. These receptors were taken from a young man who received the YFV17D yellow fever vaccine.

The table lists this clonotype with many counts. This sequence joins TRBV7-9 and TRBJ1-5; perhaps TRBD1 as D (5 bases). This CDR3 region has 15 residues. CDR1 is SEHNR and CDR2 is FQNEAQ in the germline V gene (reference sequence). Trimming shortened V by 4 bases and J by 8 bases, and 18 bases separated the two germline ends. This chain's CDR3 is CASSSGTLGLKPQHF. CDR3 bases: TGTGCCAGCAGCTCGGGCACCCTGGGACTGAAGCCCCAGCATTTT.

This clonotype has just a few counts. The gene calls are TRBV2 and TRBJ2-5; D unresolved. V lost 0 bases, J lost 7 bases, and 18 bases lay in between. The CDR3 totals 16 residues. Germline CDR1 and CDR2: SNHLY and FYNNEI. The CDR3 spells CASSEAMMGTGGTQYF. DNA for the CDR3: TGTGCCAGCAGTGAAGCGATGATGGGAACCGGTGGGACCCAGTACTTC.

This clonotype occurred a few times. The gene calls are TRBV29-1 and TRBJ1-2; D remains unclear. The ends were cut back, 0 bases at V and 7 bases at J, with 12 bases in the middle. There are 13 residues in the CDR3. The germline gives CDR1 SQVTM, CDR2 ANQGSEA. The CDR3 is CSVEEETGVGYTF. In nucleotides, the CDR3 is TGCAGCGTTGAAGAAGAGACGGGCGTTGGCTACACCTTC.

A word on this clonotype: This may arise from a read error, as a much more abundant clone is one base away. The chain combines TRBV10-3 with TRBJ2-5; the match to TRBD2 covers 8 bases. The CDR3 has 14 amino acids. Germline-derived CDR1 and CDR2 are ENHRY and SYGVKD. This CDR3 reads CATSGPGGDATQYF. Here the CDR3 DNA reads TGTGCCACCAGTGGACCGGGGGGGGATGCGACCCAGTACTTC.

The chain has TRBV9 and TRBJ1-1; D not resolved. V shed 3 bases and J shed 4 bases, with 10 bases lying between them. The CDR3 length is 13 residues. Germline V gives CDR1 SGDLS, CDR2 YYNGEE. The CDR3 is CASSAEWRTEAFF. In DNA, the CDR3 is TGTGCCAGCAGCGCAGAATGGCGCACTGAAGCTTTCTTT.

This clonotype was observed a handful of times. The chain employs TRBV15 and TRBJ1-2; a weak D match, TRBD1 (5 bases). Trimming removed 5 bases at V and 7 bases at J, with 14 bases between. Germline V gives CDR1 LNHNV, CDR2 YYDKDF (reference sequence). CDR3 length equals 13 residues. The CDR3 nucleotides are TGTGCCACCAGCGGGGGGAGGGCGGCTGGCTACACCTTC. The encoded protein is CATSGGRAAGYTF.

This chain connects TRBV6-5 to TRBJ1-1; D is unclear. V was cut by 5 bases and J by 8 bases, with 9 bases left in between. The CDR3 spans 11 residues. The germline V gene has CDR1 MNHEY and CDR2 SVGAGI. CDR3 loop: CASSRQGEAFF. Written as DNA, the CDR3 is TGTGCCAGCAGTCGTCAAGGGGAAGCTTTCTTT.

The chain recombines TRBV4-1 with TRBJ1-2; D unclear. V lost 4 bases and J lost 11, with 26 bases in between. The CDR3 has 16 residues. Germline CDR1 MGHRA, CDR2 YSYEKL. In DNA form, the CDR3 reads TGCGCCAGCAGCCGGCAAGGGAACGAACAGTCTCTTGGGTACACCTTC. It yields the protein CASSRQGNEQSLGYTF.

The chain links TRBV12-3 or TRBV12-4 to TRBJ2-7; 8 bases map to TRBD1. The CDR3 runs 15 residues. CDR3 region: CASSPTGDASHEQYV. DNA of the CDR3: TGTGCCAGCAGTCCGACAGGGGACGCCTCCCACGAGCAGTACGTC.

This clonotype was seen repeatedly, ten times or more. Here the CDR3 DNA reads TGCGCCAGCAGCTTGGTATACGGGGGCGGCGAGCAGTACTTC. Amino acids: CASSLVYGGGEQYF. V usage is TRBV5-1 and J usage is TRBJ2-7, with D perhaps given as TRBD1 or TRBD2 (6 bases each). This CDR3 is 14 amino acids long. Germline CDR1 reads SGHRS; CDR2 reads YFSETQ. Trimming removed 0 bases from V and 6 bases from J, with 13 bases in between.

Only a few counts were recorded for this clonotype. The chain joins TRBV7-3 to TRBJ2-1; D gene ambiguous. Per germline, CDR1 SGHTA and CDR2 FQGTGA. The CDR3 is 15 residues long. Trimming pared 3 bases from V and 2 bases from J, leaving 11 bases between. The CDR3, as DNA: TGTGCCAGCAGCTTCGACGAAGGTGCCTACAATGAGCAGTTCTTC. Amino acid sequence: CASSFDEGAYNEQFF.